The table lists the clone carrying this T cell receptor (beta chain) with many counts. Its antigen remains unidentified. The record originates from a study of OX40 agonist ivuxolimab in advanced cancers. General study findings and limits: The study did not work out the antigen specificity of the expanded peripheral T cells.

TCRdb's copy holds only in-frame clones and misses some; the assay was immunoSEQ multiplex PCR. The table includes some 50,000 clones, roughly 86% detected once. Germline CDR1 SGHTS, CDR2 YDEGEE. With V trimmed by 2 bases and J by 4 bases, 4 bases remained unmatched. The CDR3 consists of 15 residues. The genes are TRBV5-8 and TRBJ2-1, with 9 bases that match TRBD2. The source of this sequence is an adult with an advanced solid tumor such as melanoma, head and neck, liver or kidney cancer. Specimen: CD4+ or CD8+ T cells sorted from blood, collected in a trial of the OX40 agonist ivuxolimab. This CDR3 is CASSLLAGSYNEQFF. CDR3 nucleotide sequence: TGTGCCAGCAGCTTACTAGCGGGCTCGTACAATGAGCAGTTCTTC.